The 18 T cell receptor beta chains in this list originate from one sample, sequenced in a study of PD-L1 blockade in urothelial cancer. Time point specified: pretreatment peripheral blood. TCRdb's copy holds only in-frame clones and misses some; the assay was immunoSEQ multiplex PCR. The sample consists of about 30,000 clones, about 87% of them appearing once. The source material was PBMCs, sampled around atezolizumab (anti-PD-L1) treatment. These receptors all come from a man between 60 and 75 years old with urothelial cancer.

J is TRBJ1-3 and V is TRBV6-5, with D possibly being TRBD1 (6 bases). The CDR3 totals 16 residues. Trimming took 4 bases from V and 0 from J, leaving 13 bases between them. Germline V gene sequence: CDR1 MNHEY, CDR2 SVGAGI. The CDR3 region is CASSFQPDSSGNTIYF. The CDR3 DNA reads as TGTGCCAGCAGTTTCCAACCGGACAGCTCTGGAAACACCATATATTTT.

In its sample, this clone was seen once. The J gene is TRBJ2-1, the V gene TRBV4-1; 12 bases align to TRBD2. This CDR3 has 19 residues. The junction had 13 bases not matched to a gene; V was cut back by 4 bases and J by 3 bases. Germline-derived CDR1 and CDR2 are MGHRA and YSYEKL. The DNA for the CDR3 is TGCGCCAGCAGCCCCCTAGGGGAGACTAGCGGGAGAATCTACAATGAGCAGTTCTTC. It translates to CASSPLGETSGRIYNEQFF.

The V and J genes are TRBV5-6 and TRBJ1-2, with a possible D match to TRBD1 (6 bases). The CDR3 runs to 14 residues. The V gene lost 5 bases and the J gene lost 8 bases, with 19 bases spanning the gap. Germline CDR1 reads SGHDT; CDR2 reads YYEEEE. The chain's CDR3 is CASSQANRDGGYTF. CDR3 coding DNA: TGTGCCAGCAGTCAAGCAAACAGGGATGGCGGCTACACCTTC.

The V gene is TRBV15, the J gene TRBJ1-5, with 7 bases matching TRBD1. Germline trimming cut 0 bases from V and 5 bases from J; bases unmatched to any gene: 10. Germline CDR1 and CDR2: LNHNV and YYDKDF (reference sequence). The CDR3 is 17 residues long. Here the CDR3 DNA reads TGTGCCACCAGCAGAGATCTCACAGGGGCCGCATATCAGCCCCAGCATTTT. As protein: CATSRDLTGAAYQPQHF.

The chain couples TRBV9 to TRBJ2-5; no clear D gene. Germline-derived CDR1 and CDR2 are SGDLS and YYNGEE. The ends were cut back, 0 bases at V and 0 bases at J, with 9 bases in the middle. This CDR3 has 15 amino acids. The CDR3 here is CASSVGSANQETQYF. CDR3 sequence (DNA): TGTGCCAGCAGCGTAGGGTCCGCGAACCAAGAGACCCAGTACTTC.

V usage is TRBV6-1 and J usage is TRBJ1-3; a possible D gene is TRBD1 (5 bases). Trimming removed 4 bases at V and 2 bases at J, with 15 bases between. In germline, CDR1 is MNHNS, CDR2 SASEGT. The length of the CDR3 is 16 residues. CDR3 region: CASSGSDSIPGNTIYF. The CDR3 nucleotides read TGTGCCAGCAGTGGAAGTGACAGCATTCCTGGAAACACCATATATTTT.

V is TRBV5-4 and J is TRBJ1-4; a possible D gene is TRBD1 (5 bases). The CDR3 contains 15 residues. The V end was cut by 5 bases, the J end by 10 bases, with 21 bases between. Germline loops: CDR1 SGHNT, CDR2 YYREEE (reference sequence). CDR3 sequence reads: CASSFGGERGGKLFF. The CDR3, as DNA: TGTGCCAGCAGTTTTGGGGGGGAACGAGGTGGAAAACTGTTTTTT.

J is TRBJ2-7 and V is TRBV28, with D maybe TRBD1 (6 bases). V lost 5 bases and J lost 4, with 21 bases in between. This CDR3 spans 16 amino acids. The germline V gene encodes CDR1 MDHEN and CDR2 SYDVKM. The chain's CDR3 is CASSLTSGVTGYEQYF. In nucleotides, the CDR3 is TGTGCCAGCAGTCTTACTTCAGGGGTTACTGGATACGAGCAGTACTTC. The full variable domain, with the rest looked up from reference TRBV28 and TRBJ2-7, is DVKVTQSSRYLVKRTGEKVFLECVQDMDHENMFWYRQDPGLGLRLIYFSYDVKMKEKGDIPEGYSVSREKKERFSLILESASTNQTSMYLCASSLTSGVTGYEQYFGPGTRLTVT.

The rearrangement links TRBV7-3 to TRBJ2-3; weak D call: TRBD2 (6 bases). Trimming cost V 3 bases and J 8 bases, with 9 bases left between them. Germline CDR1 is SGHTA and CDR2 is FQGTGA. This CDR3 spans 12 amino acids. The CDR3 DNA reads TGTGCCAGCAGCTTGGAGGGGTTTACGCAGTATTTT. It codes for CASSLEGFTQYF.

The gene calls are TRBV5-1 and TRBJ2-3, with 12 bases aligning to TRBD2. This CDR3 spans 16 amino acids. V lost 4 bases and J lost 2; bases outside the gene matches: 5. CDR1 is SGHRS and CDR2 is YFSETQ in the germline V gene. In DNA form, the CDR3 reads TGCGCCAGCAGCCCCAGACTAGCGGGGGCCACAGATACGCAGTATTTT. This gives the protein CASSPRLAGATDTQYF.

The chain recombines TRBV15 with TRBJ2-1; D unresolved. The CDR3 spans 15 residues. The V gene's germline CDR1 is LNHNV and CDR2 YYDKDF (reference sequence). V shed 0 bases and J shed 1 base, with 7 bases lying between them. CDR3: CATSRDQWSYNEQFF. The CDR3 coding sequence is TGTGCCACCAGCAGAGATCAGTGGTCCTACAATGAGCAGTTCTTC.

The genes are TRBV7-3 and TRBJ2-1, with D maybe TRBD1 (5 bases). Deletions cut 5 bases from V and 9 bases from J, with 8 bases between. This CDR3 has 11 amino acids. The V gene's germline CDR1 is SGHTA and CDR2 FQGTGA. The CDR3 DNA reads TGTGCCAGCAGCATCCAGGGTGAGCAGTTCTTC. This translates into CASSIQGEQFF.

The V and J genes are TRBV18 and TRBJ2-7, with 13 positions matching TRBD2. This CDR3 has 16 amino acids. Unmatched junction bases numbered 0, after V lost 0 bases and J lost 1 base. Looked up from germline, CDR1 is KGHSH and CDR2 is LQKENI. CDR3 in amino acids: CASSPPGLAGSYEQYF. The DNA for the CDR3 is TGTGCCAGCTCACCACCGGGACTAGCGGGGTCCTACGAGCAGTACTTC.

The chain employs TRBV28 and TRBJ1-2, with D uncertain. The CDR3 extends over 15 amino acids. Trimming took 2 bases from V and 4 from J, leaving 14 bases between them. The germline gives CDR1 MDHEN, CDR2 SYDVKM. The CDR3 nucleotides read TGTGCCAGCAGTTTAAGGGAGAGATTTAGCTATGGCTACACCTTC. Protein: CASSLRERFSYGYTF.

The rearrangement uses TRBV9 and TRBJ1-3; maybe TRBD1 (6 bases). Trimming took 4 bases from V and 11 from J, leaving 19 bases between them. The germline V gene has CDR1 SGDLS and CDR2 YYNGEE. The CDR3 spans 14 residues. In DNA form, the CDR3 reads TGTGCCAGCAGCACCACGGCACAGGGCGGTCCCATATATTTT. Its protein is CASSTTAQGGPIYF.

V and J are TRBV5-6 and TRBJ1-1; D not resolved. V lost 1 base and J lost 0, with 10 bases in between. From germline, CDR1 is SGHDT and CDR2 YYEEEE. This CDR3 is 15 amino acids long. For the CDR3, the DNA is TGTGCCAGCAGCTTGACCGCGATCATGAACACTGAAGCTTTCTTT. Its translation is CASSLTAIMNTEAFF. Drawing the rest from reference TRBV5-6 and TRBJ1-1, the complete variable domain is DAGVTQSPTHLIKTRGQQVTLRCSPKSGHDTVSWYQQALGQGPQFIFQYYEEEERQRGNFPDRFSGHQFPNYSSELNVNALLLGDSALYLCASSLTAIMNTEAFFGQGTRLTVV.

This chain uses TRBV7-2 with TRBJ2-3; 10 positions agree with TRBD2. The CDR3 has 17 residues. In germline, CDR1 is SGHTA, CDR2 FQGNSA. V trimming: 3 bases; J trimming: 1 base; junction bases outside the gene matches: 7. Here the CDR3 DNA reads TGTGCCAGCAGCTTTCCTAGCGGGAGCGGGGGCACAGATACGCAGTATTTT. The encoded protein is CASSFPSGSGGTDTQYF. Variable domain in full (rest from reference TRBV7-2 and TRBJ2-3): GAGVSQSPSNKVTEKGKDVELRCDPISGHTALYWYRQSLGQGLEFLIYFQGNSAPDKSGLPSDRFSAERTGGSVSTLTIQRTQQEDSAVYLCASSFPSGSGGTDTQYFGPGTRLTVL.

A single count supports this clone. The V and J genes are TRBV30 and TRBJ1-1, with TRBD1 matching over 7 bases. The CDR3 consists of 15 residues. Looked up from germline, CDR1 is GTSNPN and CDR2 is SVGIG (reference sequence). The V and J ends lost 1 base and 4 bases, in that order; junction bases with no gene match: 9. For the CDR3, the DNA is TGTGCCTGGAGTGGCGTCGAGGGGGCGGTCACTGAAGCTTTCTTT. Its protein product is CAWSGVEGAVTEAFF.